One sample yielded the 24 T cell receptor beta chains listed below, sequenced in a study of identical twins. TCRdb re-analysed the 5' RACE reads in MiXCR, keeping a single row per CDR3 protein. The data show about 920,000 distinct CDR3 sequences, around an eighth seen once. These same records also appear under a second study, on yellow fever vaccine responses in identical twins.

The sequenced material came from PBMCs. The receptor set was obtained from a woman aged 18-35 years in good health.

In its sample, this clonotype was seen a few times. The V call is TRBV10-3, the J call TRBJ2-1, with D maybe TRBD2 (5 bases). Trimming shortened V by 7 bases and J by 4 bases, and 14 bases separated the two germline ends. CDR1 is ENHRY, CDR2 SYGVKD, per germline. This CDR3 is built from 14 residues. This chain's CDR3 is CAIMEAAEYNEQFF. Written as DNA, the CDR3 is TGTGCCATCATGGAGGCGGCCGAGTACAATGAGCAGTTCTTC.

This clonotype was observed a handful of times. The CDR3 DNA reads as TGTGCCAGCAGCCGTCGACAGGAAGAGACCCAGTACTTC. It encodes CASSRRQEETQYF. This sequence joins TRBV4-2 and TRBJ2-5; D may be TRBD1 (6 bases). V gave up 4 bases and J gave up 3 bases, with 9 bases separating them. This CDR3 has 13 residues. Germline V gives CDR1 LGHNA, CDR2 YNFKEQ.

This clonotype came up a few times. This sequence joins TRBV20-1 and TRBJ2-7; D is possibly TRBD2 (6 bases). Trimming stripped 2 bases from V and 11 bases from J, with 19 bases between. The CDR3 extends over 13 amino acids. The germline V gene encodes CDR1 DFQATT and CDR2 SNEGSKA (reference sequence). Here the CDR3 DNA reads TGCAGTGCTAGACCCCCGGGTCTTTTAGCGGAGTACTTC. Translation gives CSARPPGLLAEYF.

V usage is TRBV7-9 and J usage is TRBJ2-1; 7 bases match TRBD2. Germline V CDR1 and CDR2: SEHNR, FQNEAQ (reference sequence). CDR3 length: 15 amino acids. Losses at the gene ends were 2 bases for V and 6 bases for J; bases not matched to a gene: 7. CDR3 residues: CASSLREAPSNEQFF. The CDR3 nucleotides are TGTGCCAGCAGCTTACGGGAGGCCCCCTCCAATGAGCAGTTCTTC.

CDR3: CASRRKPPSGGREQYV. The CDR3 DNA follows: TGTGCCAGCAGGCGTAAGCCCCCTAGCGGGGGTCGAGAGCAGTACGTC. The V and J genes are TRBV3-1 and TRBJ2-7; TRBD2 aligns across 10 bases. The V gene end was trimmed by 6 bases and the J gene end by 7 bases; junction bases not matched to a gene: 15. Germline values: CDR1 LGHDT, CDR2 YNNKEL (reference sequence). The CDR3 has 16 amino acids.

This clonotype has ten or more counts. The CDR3 reads CASSQYLDRMYLRGYTF. The CDR3 DNA reads as TGTGCCAGCAGCCAATATCTGGACAGGATGTATTTGCGCGGCTACACCTTC. The chain employs TRBV14 and TRBJ1-2; 7 bases are a match to TRBD1. Germline V gene lookup returns CDR1 SGHDN and CDR2 FVKESK. This CDR3 comprises 17 residues. V gave up 2 bases and J gave up 8 bases; unmatched junction bases: 17.

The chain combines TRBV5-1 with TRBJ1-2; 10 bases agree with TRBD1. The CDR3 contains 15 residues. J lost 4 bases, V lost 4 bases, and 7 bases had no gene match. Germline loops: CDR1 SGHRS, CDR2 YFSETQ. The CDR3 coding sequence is TGCGCCAGCAGCACCGGGACAGGGGCACTCTATGGCTACACCTTC. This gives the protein CASSTGTGALYGYTF.

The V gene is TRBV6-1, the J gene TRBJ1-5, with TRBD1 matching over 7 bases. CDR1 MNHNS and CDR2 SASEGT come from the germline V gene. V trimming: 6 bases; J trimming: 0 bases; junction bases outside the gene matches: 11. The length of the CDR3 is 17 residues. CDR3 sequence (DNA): TGTGCCAGCAGAGAGGGGACAGCCGAATATAGCAATCAGCCCCAGCATTTT. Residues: CASREGTAEYSNQPQHF.

The CDR3 DNA reads as TGTGCCAGCAGTTACGCGGGACAGAGTATTGGCAATGAGCAGTTCTTC. This codes for CASSYAGQSIGNEQFF. The genes are TRBV6-5 and TRBJ2-1, with a tentative D call TRBD1 (7 bases). V lost 2 bases to trimming and J lost 6 bases, with 17 bases between them. Germline V lookup: CDR1 MNHEY, CDR2 SVGAGI. The CDR3 is 16 residues long.

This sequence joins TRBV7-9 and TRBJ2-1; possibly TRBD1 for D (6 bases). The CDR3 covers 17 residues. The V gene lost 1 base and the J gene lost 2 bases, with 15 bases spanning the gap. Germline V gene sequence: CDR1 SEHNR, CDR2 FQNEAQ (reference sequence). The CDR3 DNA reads TGTGCCAGCAGCTTAGGGACCAGGGGTCCACCCTACAATGAGCAGTTCTTC. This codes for CASSLGTRGPPYNEQFF.

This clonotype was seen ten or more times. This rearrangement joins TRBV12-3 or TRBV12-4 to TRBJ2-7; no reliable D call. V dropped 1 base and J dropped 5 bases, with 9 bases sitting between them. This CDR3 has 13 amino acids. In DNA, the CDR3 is TGTGCCAGCAGTTTAGACTCCAAACACGAGCAGTACTTC. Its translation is CASSLDSKHEQYF.

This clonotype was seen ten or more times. As DNA, the CDR3 is TGCGCCAGCAGCTTGGGATCGGGAGGTTCGAACAATGAGCAGTTCTTC. Amino acid sequence: CASSLGSGGSNNEQFF. This chain joins TRBV5-1 and TRBJ2-1, with 7 bases that match TRBD2. V trimming: 0 bases; J trimming: 5 bases; junction bases outside the gene matches: 8. Germline assignment: CDR1 SGHRS and CDR2 YFSETQ. This CDR3 is built from 16 residues.

Here the CDR3 DNA reads TGTGCCAGCAGTCGAGACAGGGATGGGAACTATGGCTACACCTTC. Translating gives CASSRDRDGNYGYTF. The rearrangement uses TRBV6-5 and TRBJ1-2, with 7 nucleotides matching TRBD1. The CDR3 runs 15 residues. Unmatched junction bases numbered 8, after V lost 5 bases and J lost 2 bases. Germline V lookup: CDR1 MNHEY, CDR2 SVGAGI.

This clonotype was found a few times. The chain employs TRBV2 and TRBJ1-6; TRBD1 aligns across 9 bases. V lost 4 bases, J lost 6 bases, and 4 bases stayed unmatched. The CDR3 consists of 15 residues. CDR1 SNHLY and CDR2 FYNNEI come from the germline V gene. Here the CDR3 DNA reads TGTGCCAGCAGTGGAGGGACAGGGTTTAATTCACCCCTCCACTTT. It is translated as CASSGGTGFNSPLHF.

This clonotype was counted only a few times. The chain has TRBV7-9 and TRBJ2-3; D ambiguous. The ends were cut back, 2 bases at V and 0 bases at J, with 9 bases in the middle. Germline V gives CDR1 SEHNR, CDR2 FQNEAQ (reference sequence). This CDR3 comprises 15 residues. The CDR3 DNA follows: TGTGCCAGCAGCTTACGACACCAAAGCACAGATACGCAGTATTTT. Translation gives CASSLRHQSTDTQYF.

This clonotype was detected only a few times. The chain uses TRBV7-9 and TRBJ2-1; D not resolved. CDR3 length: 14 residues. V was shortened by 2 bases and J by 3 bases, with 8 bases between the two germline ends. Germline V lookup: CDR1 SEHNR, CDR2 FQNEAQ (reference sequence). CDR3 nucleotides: TGTGCCAGCAGCTTAAGTCTGAACTACAATGAGCAGTTCTTC. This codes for CASSLSLNYNEQFF.

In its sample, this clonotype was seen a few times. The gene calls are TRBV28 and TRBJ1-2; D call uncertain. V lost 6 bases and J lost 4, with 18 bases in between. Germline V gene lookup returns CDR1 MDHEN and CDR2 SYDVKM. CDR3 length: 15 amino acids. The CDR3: CASRSGMEAPYGYTF. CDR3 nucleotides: TGTGCCAGCAGATCCGGTATGGAGGCGCCCTATGGCTACACCTTC.

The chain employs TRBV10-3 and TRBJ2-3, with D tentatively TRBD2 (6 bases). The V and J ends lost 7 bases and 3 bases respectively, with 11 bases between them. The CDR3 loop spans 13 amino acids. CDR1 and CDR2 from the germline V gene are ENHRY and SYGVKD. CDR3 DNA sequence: TGTGCCATCAAGGGCGGGGAAACAGATACGCAGTATTTT. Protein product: CAIKGGETDTQYF.

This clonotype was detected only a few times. The CDR3 spells CSVRTENSNQPQHF. The DNA for the CDR3 is TGCAGCGTTCGGACAGAAAATAGCAATCAGCCCCAGCATTTT. This rearrangement joins TRBV29-1 to TRBJ1-5; D may be TRBD1 (6 bases). Trimming removed 5 bases from V and 0 bases from J, with 11 bases in between. In germline, CDR1 is SQVTM, CDR2 ANQGSEA. CDR3 length equals 14 residues.

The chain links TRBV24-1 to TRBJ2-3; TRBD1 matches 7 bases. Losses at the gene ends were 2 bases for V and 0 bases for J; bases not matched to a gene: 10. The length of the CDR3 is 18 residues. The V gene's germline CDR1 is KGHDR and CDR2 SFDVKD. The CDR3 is CATSDSLRRDRSTDTQYF. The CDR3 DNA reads TGTGCCACCAGTGATTCATTGAGAAGGGACAGAAGCACAGATACGCAGTATTTT.

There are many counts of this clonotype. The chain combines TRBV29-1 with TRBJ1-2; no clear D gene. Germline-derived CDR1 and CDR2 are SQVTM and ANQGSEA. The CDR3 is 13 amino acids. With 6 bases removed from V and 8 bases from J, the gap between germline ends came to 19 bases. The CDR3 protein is CSVESLGKGGYTF. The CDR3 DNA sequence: TGCAGCGTGGAAAGTCTGGGGAAGGGCGGCTACACCTTC.

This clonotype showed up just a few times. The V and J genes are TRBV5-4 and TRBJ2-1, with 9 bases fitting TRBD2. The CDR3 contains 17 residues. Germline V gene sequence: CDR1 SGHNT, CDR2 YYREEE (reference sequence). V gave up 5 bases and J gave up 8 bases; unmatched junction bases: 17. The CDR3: CASSSALAGRGSHEQFF. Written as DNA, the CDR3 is TGTGCCAGCAGTTCGGCGCTAGCGGGACGAGGGTCCCATGAGCAGTTCTTC. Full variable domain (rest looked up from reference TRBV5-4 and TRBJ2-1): ETGVTQSPTHLIKTRGQQVTLRCSSQSGHNTVSWYQQALGQGPQFIFQYYREEENGRGNFPPRFSGLQFPNYSSELNVNALELDDSALYLCASSSALAGRGSHEQFFGPGTRLTVL.

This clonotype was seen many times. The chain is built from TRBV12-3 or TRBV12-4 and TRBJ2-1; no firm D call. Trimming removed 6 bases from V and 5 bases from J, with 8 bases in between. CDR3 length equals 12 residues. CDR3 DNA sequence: TGTGCCAGCAGACTCATTAACAATGAGCAGTTCTTC. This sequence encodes CASRLINNEQFF.

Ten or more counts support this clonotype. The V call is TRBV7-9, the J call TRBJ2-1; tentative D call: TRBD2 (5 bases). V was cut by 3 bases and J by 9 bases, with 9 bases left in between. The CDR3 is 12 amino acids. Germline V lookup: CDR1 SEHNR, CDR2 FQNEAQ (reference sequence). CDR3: CASSFSGSEQFF. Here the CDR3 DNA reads TGTGCCAGCAGCTTTAGTGGGAGTGAGCAGTTCTTC.